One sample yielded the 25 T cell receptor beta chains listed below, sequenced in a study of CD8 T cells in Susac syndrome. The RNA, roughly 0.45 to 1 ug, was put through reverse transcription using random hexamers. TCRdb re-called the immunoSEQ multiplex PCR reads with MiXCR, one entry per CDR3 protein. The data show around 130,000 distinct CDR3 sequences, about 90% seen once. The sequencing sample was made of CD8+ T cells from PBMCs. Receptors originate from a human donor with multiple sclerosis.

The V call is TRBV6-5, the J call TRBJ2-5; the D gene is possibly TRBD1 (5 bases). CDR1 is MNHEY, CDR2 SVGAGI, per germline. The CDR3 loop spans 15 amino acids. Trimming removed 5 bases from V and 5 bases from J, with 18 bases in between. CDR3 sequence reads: CASSPAMGLWETQYF. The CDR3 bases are TGTGCCAGCAGTCCTGCGATGGGGCTCTGGGAGACCCAGTACTTC.

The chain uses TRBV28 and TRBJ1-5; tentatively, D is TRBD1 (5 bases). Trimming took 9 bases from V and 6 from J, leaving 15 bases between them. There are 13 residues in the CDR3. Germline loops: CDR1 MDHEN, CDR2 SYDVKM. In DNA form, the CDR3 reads TGTGCCAGTTCTACAGGTATCACTCAGCCCCAGCATTTT. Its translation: CASSTGITQPQHF.

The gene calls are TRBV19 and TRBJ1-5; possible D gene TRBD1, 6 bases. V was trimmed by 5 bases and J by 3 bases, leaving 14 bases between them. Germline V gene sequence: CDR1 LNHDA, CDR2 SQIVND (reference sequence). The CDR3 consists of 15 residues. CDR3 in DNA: TGTGCCAGTAGTTGGACCGCAGGGGACAATCAGCCCCAGCATTTT. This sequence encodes CASSWTAGDNQPQHF.

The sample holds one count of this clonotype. The CDR3 DNA is TGCGCCAGCAGCCAAGTGATCAGGTCCGGGGATACGCAGTATTTT. Protein: CASSQVIRSGDTQYF. This rearrangement joins TRBV4-1 to TRBJ2-3; D call uncertain. Deletions cut 1 base from V and 6 bases from J, with 14 bases between. CDR1 and CDR2 (germline): MGHRA, YSYEKL. There are 15 residues in the CDR3.

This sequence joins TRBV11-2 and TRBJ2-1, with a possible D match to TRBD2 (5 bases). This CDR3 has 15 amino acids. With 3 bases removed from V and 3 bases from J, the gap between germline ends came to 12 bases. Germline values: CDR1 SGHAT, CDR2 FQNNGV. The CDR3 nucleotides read TGTGCCAGCAGCTTCGGAGGTACATTCTACAATGAGCAGTTCTTC. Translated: CASSFGGTFYNEQFF.

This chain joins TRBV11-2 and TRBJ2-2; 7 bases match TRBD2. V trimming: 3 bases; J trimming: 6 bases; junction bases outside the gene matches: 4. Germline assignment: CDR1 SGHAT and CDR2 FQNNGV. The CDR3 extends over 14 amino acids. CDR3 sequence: CASSLEGRAGELFF. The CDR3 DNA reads TGTGCCAGCAGCTTGGAGGGGAGGGCCGGGGAGCTGTTTTTT.

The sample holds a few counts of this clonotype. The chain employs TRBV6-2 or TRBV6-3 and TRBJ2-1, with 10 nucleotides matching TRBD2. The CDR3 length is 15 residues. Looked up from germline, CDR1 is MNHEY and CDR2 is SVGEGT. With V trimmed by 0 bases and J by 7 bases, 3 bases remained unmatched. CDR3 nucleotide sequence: TGTGCCAGCAGTTACTCGCTAGCGGGAGTGAATGAGCAGTTCTTC. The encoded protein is CASSYSLAGVNEQFF.

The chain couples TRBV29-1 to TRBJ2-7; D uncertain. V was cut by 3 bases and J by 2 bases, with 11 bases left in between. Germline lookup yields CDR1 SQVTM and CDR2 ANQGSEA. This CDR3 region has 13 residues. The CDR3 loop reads CSVEAGIPYEQYF. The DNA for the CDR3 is TGCAGCGTTGAGGCTGGGATACCCTACGAGCAGTACTTC.

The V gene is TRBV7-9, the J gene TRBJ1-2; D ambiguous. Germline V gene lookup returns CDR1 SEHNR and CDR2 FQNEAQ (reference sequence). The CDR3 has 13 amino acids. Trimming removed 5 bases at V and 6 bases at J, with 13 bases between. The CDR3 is CASSLWTDDGYTF. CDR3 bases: TGTGCCAGCAGCCTTTGGACGGATGATGGCTACACCTTC.

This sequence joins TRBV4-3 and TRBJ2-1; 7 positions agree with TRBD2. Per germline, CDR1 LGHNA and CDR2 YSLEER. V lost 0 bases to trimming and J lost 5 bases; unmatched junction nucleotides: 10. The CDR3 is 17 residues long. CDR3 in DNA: TGCGCCAGCAGCCAAGATAGGACACCTAGCGGAAACAATGAGCAGTTCTTC. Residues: CASSQDRTPSGNNEQFF.

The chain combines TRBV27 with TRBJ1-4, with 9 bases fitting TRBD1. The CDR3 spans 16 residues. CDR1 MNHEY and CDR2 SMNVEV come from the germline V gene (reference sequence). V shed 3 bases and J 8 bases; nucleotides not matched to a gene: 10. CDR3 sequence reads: CASSFSRQGVGEKLFF. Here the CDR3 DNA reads TGTGCCAGCAGTTTTTCGCGACAGGGGGTTGGGGAAAAACTGTTTTTT.

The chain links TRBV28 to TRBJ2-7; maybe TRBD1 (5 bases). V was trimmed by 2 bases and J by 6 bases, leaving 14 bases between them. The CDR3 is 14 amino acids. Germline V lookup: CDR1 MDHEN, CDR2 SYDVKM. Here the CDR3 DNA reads TGTGCCAGCAGTTTAAGACAGACCCCTGGCGAGCAGTACTTC. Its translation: CASSLRQTPGEQYF.

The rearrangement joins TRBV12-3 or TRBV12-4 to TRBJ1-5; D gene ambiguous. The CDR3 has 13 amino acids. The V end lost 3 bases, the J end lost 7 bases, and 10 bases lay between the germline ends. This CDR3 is CASSLPGEQPQHF. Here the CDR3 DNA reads TGTGCCAGCAGTTTGCCGGGAGAGCAGCCCCAGCATTTT.

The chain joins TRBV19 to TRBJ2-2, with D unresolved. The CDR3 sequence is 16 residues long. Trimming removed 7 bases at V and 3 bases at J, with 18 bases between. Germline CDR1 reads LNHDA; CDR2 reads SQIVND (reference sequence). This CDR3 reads CASIETDEVYTGELFF. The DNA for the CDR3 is TGTGCCAGTATTGAGACGGATGAGGTTTACACCGGGGAGCTGTTTTTT.

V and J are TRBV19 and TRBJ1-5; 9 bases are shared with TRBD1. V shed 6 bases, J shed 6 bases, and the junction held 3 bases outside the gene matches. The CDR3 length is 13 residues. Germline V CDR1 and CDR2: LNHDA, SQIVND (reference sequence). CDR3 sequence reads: CASRTGGTQPQHF. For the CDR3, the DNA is TGTGCCAGTAGGACAGGGGGTACTCAGCCCCAGCATTTT. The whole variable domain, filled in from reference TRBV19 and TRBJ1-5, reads DGGITQSPKYLFRKEGQNVTLSCEQNLNHDAMYWYRQDPGQGLRLIYYSQIVNDFQKGDIAEGYSVSREKKESFPLTVTSAQKNPTAFYLCASRTGGTQPQHFGDGTRLSIL.

The CDR3 DNA follows: TGTGCCAGCAGCTGGACTAGCGGGATTGAGCAGTTCTTC. Translation gives CASSWTSGIEQFF. The chain combines TRBV7-9 with TRBJ2-1, with TRBD2 matching over 12 bases. V dropped 4 bases and J dropped 9; count of bases not matched to a gene: 1. CDR3 length: 13 amino acids. Per germline, CDR1 SEHNR and CDR2 FQNEAQ (reference sequence). Looking up the rest from reference TRBV7-9 and TRBJ2-1 gives the full variable domain: DTGVSQNPRHKITKRGQNVTFRCDPISEHNRLYWYRQTLGQGPEFLTYFQNEAQLEKSRLLSDRFSAERPKGSFSTLEIQRTEQGDSAMYLCASSWTSGIEQFFGPGTRLTVL.

CDR3 bases: TGTGCCAGCAGCGTAGGAGCCGGCCCCAGCGAGCAGTACTTC. Protein: CASSVGAGPSEQYF. The gene calls are TRBV9 and TRBJ2-7; D is unclear. This CDR3 spans 14 amino acids. V was pared by 0 bases and J by 6 bases, with 13 bases between. Germline V gives CDR1 SGDLS, CDR2 YYNGEE.

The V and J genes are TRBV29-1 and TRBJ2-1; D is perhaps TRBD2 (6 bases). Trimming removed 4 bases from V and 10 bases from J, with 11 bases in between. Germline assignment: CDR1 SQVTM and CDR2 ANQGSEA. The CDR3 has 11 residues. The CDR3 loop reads CSVGGGTEQFF. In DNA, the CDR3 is TGCAGCGTTGGAGGAGGGACCGAGCAGTTCTTC.

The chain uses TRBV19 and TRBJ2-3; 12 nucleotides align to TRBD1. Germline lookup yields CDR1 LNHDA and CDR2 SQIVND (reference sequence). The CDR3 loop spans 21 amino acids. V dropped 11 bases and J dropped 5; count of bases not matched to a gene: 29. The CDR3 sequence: CAASAGTGGQLAAPFEDTQYF. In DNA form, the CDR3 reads TGTGCCGCCTCCGCCGGGACAGGGGGCCAACTAGCGGCCCCTTTTGAAGATACGCAGTATTTT.

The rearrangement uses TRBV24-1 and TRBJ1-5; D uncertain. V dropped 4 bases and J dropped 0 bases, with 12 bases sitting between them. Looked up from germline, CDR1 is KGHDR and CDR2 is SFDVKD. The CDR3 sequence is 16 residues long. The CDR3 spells CATSDTGPTSNQPQHF. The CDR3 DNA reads TGTGCCACCAGTGACACCGGGCCCACTAGCAATCAGCCCCAGCATTTT.

The DNA of the CDR3 is TGTGCCAGCAGCGGGGACTGGGTGGGAGAGACCCAGTACTTC. It encodes CASSGDWVGETQYF. The chain carries TRBV9 and TRBJ2-5; TRBD2 is a possible D gene (6 bases). The CDR3 length is 14 residues. V shed 3 bases and J shed 4 bases, with 13 bases lying between them. The germline CDR1 and CDR2 sequences are SGDLS and YYNGEE.

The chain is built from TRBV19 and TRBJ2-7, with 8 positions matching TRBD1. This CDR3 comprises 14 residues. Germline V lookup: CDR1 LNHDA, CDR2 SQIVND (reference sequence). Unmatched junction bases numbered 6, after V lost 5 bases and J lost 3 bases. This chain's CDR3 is CASSPGTGNYEQYF. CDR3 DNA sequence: TGTGCCAGTAGTCCCGGGACAGGAAACTACGAGCAGTACTTC.

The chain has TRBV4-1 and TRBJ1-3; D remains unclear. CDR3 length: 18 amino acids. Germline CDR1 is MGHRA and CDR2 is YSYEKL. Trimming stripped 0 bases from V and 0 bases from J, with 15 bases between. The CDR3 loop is CASSQETGILGSGNTIYF. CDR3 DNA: TGCGCCAGCAGCCAAGAGACCGGGATTCTAGGCTCTGGAAACACCATATATTTT.

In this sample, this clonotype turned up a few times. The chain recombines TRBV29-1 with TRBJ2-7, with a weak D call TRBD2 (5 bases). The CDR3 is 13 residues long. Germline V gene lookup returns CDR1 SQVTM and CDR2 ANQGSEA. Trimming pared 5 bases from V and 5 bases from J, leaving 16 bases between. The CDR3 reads CSVYREMGDEQYF. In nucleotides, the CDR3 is TGCAGCGTTTATAGGGAAATGGGAGACGAGCAGTACTTC.

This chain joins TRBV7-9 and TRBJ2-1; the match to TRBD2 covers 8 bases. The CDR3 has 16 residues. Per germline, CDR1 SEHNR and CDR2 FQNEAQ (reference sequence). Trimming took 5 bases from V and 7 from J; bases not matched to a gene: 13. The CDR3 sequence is CASSIPRGAGGNEQFF. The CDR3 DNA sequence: TGTGCCAGCAGCATCCCGCGCGGGGCGGGAGGTAATGAGCAGTTCTTC.